These 11 T cell receptor beta chains were all obtained from the same sample, sequenced in a study of blood T cells in healthy people across ages. The second PCR ran roughly 6 to 12 cycles with a sample-barcoded 5' primer and J-beta primers. TCRdb re-called the 5' RACE reads with MiXCR, one entry per CDR3 protein. The profile shows fewer than 2 million distinct CDR3 sequences, about two fifths of them singletons. Sample: blood. All receptors come from a human donor in good health.

This sequence joins TRBV20-1 and TRBJ2-3; D is perhaps TRBD1 (6 bases). CDR1 and CDR2 from the germline V gene are DFQATT and SNEGSKA (reference sequence). Trimming removed 3 bases from V and 0 bases from J, with 13 bases in between. The CDR3 covers 15 residues. The CDR3 loop is CSASSGTSSTDTQYF. In DNA form, the CDR3 reads TGCAGTGCTAGTTCCGGGACAAGTAGCACAGATACGCAGTATTTT.

The J gene is TRBJ1-1, the V gene TRBV20-1; 7 nucleotides line up with TRBD1. Germline lookup yields CDR1 DFQATT and CDR2 SNEGSKA (reference sequence). The CDR3 runs 13 residues. After removal of 2 bases from V and 3 bases from J, the junction contained 3 bases not matched to a gene. This chain's CDR3 is CSARKTGDTEAFF. The CDR3 coding sequence is TGCAGTGCTAGAAAAACAGGGGACACTGAAGCTTTCTTT.

This chain joins TRBV29-1 and TRBJ2-7; D unresolved. The germline V and J ends were trimmed by 3 bases and 2 bases, with 11 bases remaining between them. The CDR3 is 13 residues long. CDR1 SQVTM and CDR2 ANQGSEA come from the germline V gene. As DNA, the CDR3 is TGCAGCGTTGACCTGGACGAGACCTACGAGCAGTACTTC. Translating gives CSVDLDETYEQYF.

This clonotype was seen more than once but under ten times. This rearrangement joins TRBV19 to TRBJ2-7; D is perhaps TRBD2 (5 bases). The CDR3 consists of 15 residues. V was trimmed by 3 bases and J by 2 bases, leaving 14 bases between them. Germline CDR1 reads LNHDA; CDR2 reads SQIVND (reference sequence). The CDR3 here is CASSIRRSGAYEQYF. DNA of the CDR3: TGTGCCAGTAGTATCAGAAGAAGCGGTGCCTACGAGCAGTACTTC.

This clonotype occurred a few times. An end of the junction differs from the germline gene, which may be a read error. The rearrangement joins TRBV20-1 to TRBJ1-2; D is ambiguous. The length of the CDR3 is 14 residues. Looked up from germline, CDR1 is DFQATT and CDR2 is SNEGSKA (reference sequence). CDR3 amino acids: CSARDPHRNYSYTF. DNA for the CDR3: TGCAGTGCTAGAGACCCCCACCGGAACTATAGCTACACCTTC.

This chain joins TRBV7-9 and TRBJ2-2, with D perhaps matching TRBD1 or TRBD2 (5 bases each). Trimming pared 10 bases from V and 0 bases from J, leaving 12 bases between. The CDR3 consists of 14 residues. Germline assignment: CDR1 SEHNR and CDR2 FQNEAQ (reference sequence). The CDR3 bases are TGTGCCACCTCGGGACGCACGAACACCGGGGAGCTGTTTTTT. Its protein product is CATSGRTNTGELFF.

The chain recombines TRBV5-5 with TRBJ1-1; D is perhaps TRBD1 (5 bases). This CDR3 spans 13 amino acids. Trimming removed 4 bases from V and 5 bases from J, with 12 bases in between. Germline loops: CDR1 SGHKS, CDR2 YYEKEE (reference sequence). Written as DNA, the CDR3 is TGTGCCAGCAGCATTACAGGTTTTACTGAAGCTTTCTTT. Protein product: CASSITGFTEAFF. Drawing the rest from reference TRBV5-5 and TRBJ1-1, the complete variable domain is DAGVTQSPTHLIKTRGQQVTLRCSPISGHKSVSWYQQVLGQGPQFIFQYYEKEERGRGNFPDRFSARQFPNYSSELNVNALLLGDSALYLCASSITGFTEAFFGQGTRLTVV.

Only a few counts were recorded for this clonotype. The rearrangement joins TRBV20-1 to TRBJ1-1; weak D call: TRBD1 (6 bases). Between the trimmed V and J ends, which lost 6 bases and 5 bases, there was a span of 19 bases. Germline V gene data show CDR1 as DFQATT and CDR2 as SNEGSKA (reference sequence). CDR3 length: 14 amino acids. This CDR3 is CSALVGGAGTEAFF. The CDR3 nucleotides read TGCAGTGCCCTCGTGGGGGGCGCGGGGACTGAAGCTTTCTTT.

This clonotype has ten or more counts. The rearrangement links TRBV11-1 to TRBJ2-1, with 12 positions matching TRBD2. The CDR3 loop spans 16 amino acids. V gave up 5 bases and J gave up 6 bases; unmatched junction bases: 8. Germline loops: CDR1 SGHAT, CDR2 FQDESV (reference sequence). The CDR3 coding sequence is TGTGCCAGCAGCCCGCGGACTAGCGGGGCGTTCAATGAGCAGTTCTTC. It translates to CASSPRTSGAFNEQFF.

This clonotype was seen a few times. The chain couples TRBV20-1 to TRBJ2-1; 9 bases match TRBD1. J was trimmed by 5 bases and V by 3 bases; bases with no gene match: 8. This CDR3 contains 15 residues. CDR1 is DFQATT, CDR2 SNEGSKA, per germline (reference sequence). This CDR3 reads CSASADRGVNNEQFF. The CDR3 region has the DNA TGCAGTGCTAGTGCTGACAGGGGGGTTAACAATGAGCAGTTCTTC.

The chain couples TRBV4-3 to TRBJ2-1; 8 bases map to TRBD1. The CDR3 extends over 18 amino acids. Germline loops: CDR1 LGHNA, CDR2 YSLEER. V shed 3 bases, J shed 0 bases, and the junction held 10 bases outside the gene matches. The CDR3: CASSQVTGGFSSYNEQFF. CDR3 DNA: TGCGCCAGCAGCCAGGTTACAGGGGGATTCAGCTCCTACAATGAGCAGTTCTTC.